The sequence of this TCR beta chain was determined in a study of blood T cells in healthy people across ages. Study-level background: About one barcoded beta molecule per two T cells was the capture yield of template switching. The study's findings and limits: Age showed a roughly linear inverse relationship with TCR beta diversity per million T cells.

The use of a sample-barcoded 5' primer and a J-beta primer mix characterized a second PCR of roughly 7 to 11 cycles. Every molecule of cDNA carried a tag from a template-switch adaptor with 12 random nucleotides. Each CDR3 protein is one row after TCRdb ran MiXCR on the 5' RACE reads. Of about 670,000 distinct CDR3 sequences listed, over 40% are singletons. About this clonotype itself: Its specificity is unknown.

The length of the CDR3 is 16 residues. The J segment lost 4 bases and the V segment lost 3 bases, leaving 7 bases of the junction unmatched. Germline values: CDR1 LGHNA, CDR2 YSLEER. The sequence derives from a woman older than 75 in good health. The rearrangement joins TRBV4-3 to TRBJ2-1; 9 bases are shared with TRBD2. Sequencing input: blood. CDR3 residues: CASSQGAGGLYNEQFF. The CDR3 coding sequence is TGCGCCAGCAGCCAGGGAGCGGGAGGCCTATACAATGAGCAGTTCTTC.